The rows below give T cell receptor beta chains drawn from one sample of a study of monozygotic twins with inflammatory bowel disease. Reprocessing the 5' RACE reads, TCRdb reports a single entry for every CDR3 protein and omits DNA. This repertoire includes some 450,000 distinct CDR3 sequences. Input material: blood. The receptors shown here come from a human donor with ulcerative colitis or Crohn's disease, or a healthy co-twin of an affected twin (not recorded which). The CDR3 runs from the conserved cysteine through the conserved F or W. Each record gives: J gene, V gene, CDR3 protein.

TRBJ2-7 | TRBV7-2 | CASSPSATISYEQYF
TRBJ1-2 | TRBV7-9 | CASSLPGSGLGYTF
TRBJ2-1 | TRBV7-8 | CASSASGVANEQFF
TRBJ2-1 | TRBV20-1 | CSAGRGGRNEQFF
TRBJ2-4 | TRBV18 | CASSPPTLVGRNIQYF
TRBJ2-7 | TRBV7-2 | CASSLAAGVSSYEQYF
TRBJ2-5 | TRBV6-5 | CASSSRDQQETQYF
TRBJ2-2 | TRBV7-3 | CASSFDREGELFF
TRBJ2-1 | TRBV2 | CASSEGGSANEQFF
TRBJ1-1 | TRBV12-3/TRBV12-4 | CASHIRNTEAFF
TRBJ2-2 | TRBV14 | CASSNPGTYTGELFF
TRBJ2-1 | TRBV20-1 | CSASGTSGMSYNEQFF
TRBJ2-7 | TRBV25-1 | CASSKPGQGAGEQYF
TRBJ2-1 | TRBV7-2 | CASSLDQFLNEQFF
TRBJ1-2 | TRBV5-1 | CASSFLDRGDGYTF
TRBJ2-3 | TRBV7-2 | CASSRGLAEDTQYF